A single sample is the source of the 30 T cell receptor beta chains below, sequenced in a study of quantifying T cell responses using KT2 cells. Study at large: RNA was reverse transcribed with TCR alpha and beta constant-region primers.

An oligo carrying a UMI was ligated to the cDNA 3' end. The first PCR ran approximately 4 cycles with an equimolar RC1.1 and RC1.2 beta primer mix. Via MiXCR, TCRdb re-called the UMI-ligation and nested PCR reads, giving one row per CDR3 protein. The table has about 30,000 distinct CDR3 sequences, roughly 8% seen once. Sequencing input: PBMCs spiked with cells of the T cell clone KT2. The receptors here all came from a human donor.

The V gene is TRBV14, the J gene TRBJ1-1; a possible D gene is TRBD1 (5 bases). From germline, CDR1 is SGHDN and CDR2 FVKESK. The germline V and J ends were trimmed by 0 bases and 5 bases, with 10 bases remaining between them. This CDR3 region has 14 residues. In nucleotides, the CDR3 is TGTGCCAGCAGCCAAGAACAGGTTGGGACTGAAGCTTTCTTT. The encoded protein is CASSQEQVGTEAFF.

This clonotype was found a few times. V gene TRBV14 combines with J gene TRBJ2-1; D is unresolved. The CDR3 covers 15 residues. CDR1 and CDR2 (germline): SGHDN, FVKESK. V was trimmed by 3 bases and J by 8 bases, leaving 17 bases between them. In DNA, the CDR3 is TGTGCCAGCAGCCATTATACGGCCAGGCGGTATGAGCAGTTCTTC. Translated: CASSHYTARRYEQFF.

The rearrangement links TRBV6-1 to TRBJ1-1; D is unclear. Germline lookup yields CDR1 MNHNS and CDR2 SASEGT. The CDR3 consists of 14 residues. V was cut by 1 base and J by 11 bases, with 17 bases left in between. CDR3 region: CASSEDRVLEFAFF. In nucleotides, the CDR3 is TGTGCCAGCAGTGAAGACCGGGTCCTAGAGTTCGCTTTCTTT.

This clonotype occurred many times. The rearrangement joins TRBV12-3 or TRBV12-4 to TRBJ2-2; D is perhaps TRBD1 (5 bases). The CDR3 loop spans 14 amino acids. Trimming shortened V by 3 bases and J by 5 bases, and 10 bases separated the two germline ends. DNA of the CDR3: TGTGCCAGCAGTTTCAGGGTAGGGACCGGGGAGCTGTTTTTT. Protein: CASSFRVGTGELFF.

V usage is TRBV3-1 and J usage is TRBJ2-5, with 7 bases matching TRBD2. The CDR3 has 16 amino acids. CDR1 LGHDT and CDR2 YNNKEL come from the germline V gene (reference sequence). V was clipped by 3 bases and J by 4 bases; unmatched bases: 11. The CDR3 region has the DNA TGTGCCAGCAGCCAGATAGGGCGGGAGCGTCGAGAGACCCAGTACTTC. This gives the protein CASSQIGRERRETQYF.

The CDR3 loop reads CSASRRGNQPQHF. Here the CDR3 DNA reads TGCAGTGCTAGCCGCAGGGGGAATCAGCCCCAGCATTTT. The chain recombines TRBV20-1 with TRBJ1-5, with TRBD1 matching 7 bases. V was pared by 3 bases and J by 4 bases, with 3 bases of the junction left unmatched. This CDR3 region has 13 residues. Per germline, CDR1 DFQATT and CDR2 SNEGSKA (reference sequence).

This clonotype was detected only a few times. This chain joins TRBV29-1 and TRBJ1-2; D uncertain. V lost 3 bases and J 4 bases, leaving 15 bases between the germline ends. Per germline, CDR1 SQVTM and CDR2 ANQGSEA. This CDR3 contains 14 residues. CDR3 nucleotide sequence: TGCAGCGTTGATGTGTCCTCAGGCCGCTATGGCTACACCTTC. Protein sequence: CSVDVSSGRYGYTF.

This clonotype was observed at least ten times. The V gene is TRBV5-6, the J gene TRBJ1-5; 11 bases align to TRBD1. From germline, CDR1 is SGHDT and CDR2 YYEEEE. The CDR3 is 17 residues long. J was trimmed by 1 base and V by 3 bases; bases with no gene match: 6. In DNA form, the CDR3 reads TGTGCCAGCAGCTGGACAGGGGGCAGGTTGAGCAATCAGCCCCAGCATTTT. It translates to CASSWTGGRLSNQPQHF. Using reference TRBV5-6 and TRBJ1-5 for the parts outside the CDR3, the full variable domain is DAGVTQSPTHLIKTRGQQVTLRCSPKSGHDTVSWYQQALGQGPQFIFQYYEEEERQRGNFPDRFSGHQFPNYSSELNVNALLLGDSALYLCASSWTGGRLSNQPQHFGDGTRLSIL.

Details on this clonotype: A much larger clone differs from this one at a single base, so this may be a read error. In this CDR3 the conserved last residue, phenylalanine or tryptophan, is missing, so a read error is likely. This chain links TRBV24-1 with TRBJ2-3; TRBD1 matches at 10 bases. The CDR3 contains 15 residues. The germline V gene has CDR1 KGHDR and CDR2 SFDVKD. V was clipped by 10 bases and J by 2 bases; unmatched bases: 8. CDR3 nucleotides: TGTGCCACTTCGCCGGGACAGGGGTACACAGATACGCAGTATTCT. It yields the protein CATSPGQGYTDTQYS.

This clonotype was observed many times. The chain couples TRBV7-9 to TRBJ2-5; D gene uncertain. CDR1 and CDR2 from the germline V gene are SEHNR and FQNEAQ (reference sequence). Trimming took 4 bases from V and 4 from J, leaving 16 bases between them. The CDR3 covers 15 residues. The CDR3 sequence is CASSSDPSLRETQYF. In DNA form, the CDR3 reads TGTGCCAGCAGCTCCGACCCTTCGCTTCGAGAGACCCAGTACTTC.

This clonotype was counted many times. The chain is built from TRBV19 and TRBJ1-5; the D is unclear. The CDR3 is 13 residues long. Germline CDR1 LNHDA, CDR2 SQIVND (reference sequence). Trimming left V 5 bases short and J 5 bases short, with 10 bases between. The CDR3 DNA is TGTGCCAGTAGTGGGTCAGGCTATCAGCCCCAGCATTTT. This codes for CASSGSGYQPQHF.

V usage is TRBV5-1 and J usage is TRBJ2-6, with D perhaps matching TRBD1 or TRBD2 (6 bases each). This CDR3 contains 15 residues. Germline V gene sequence: CDR1 SGHRS, CDR2 YFSETQ. V dropped 1 base and J dropped 4 bases, with 9 bases sitting between them. The CDR3 DNA reads TGCGCCAGCAGCTTGTCGGGGGCAGGGGCCAACGTCCTGACTTTC. It translates to CASSLSGAGANVLTF.

This clonotype occurred many times. The chain combines TRBV29-1 with TRBJ1-2; D call uncertain. CDR3 length equals 13 residues. Germline V CDR1 and CDR2: SQVTM, ANQGSEA. Trimming left V 6 bases short and J 6 bases short, with 17 bases between. The CDR3 coding sequence is TGCAGCGTCGACCCCCTCTTCATAGATGGCTACACCTTC. Its translation: CSVDPLFIDGYTF.

This clonotype showed up just a few times. The chain couples TRBV27 to TRBJ2-5; unclear D gene. The CDR3 spans 15 residues. Trimming stripped 2 bases from V and 5 bases from J, with 15 bases between. CDR1 is MNHEY, CDR2 SMNVEV, per germline (reference sequence). The DNA for the CDR3 is TGTGCCAGCAGTTTAGTGGTAGGCTCCGGGGAGACCCAGTACTTC. It codes for CASSLVVGSGETQYF.

This clonotype was recorded at least ten times. The chain is built from TRBV4-2 and TRBJ1-4, with 10 bases lining up with TRBD1. Germline CDR1 reads LGHNA; CDR2 reads YNFKEQ. The CDR3 runs 16 residues. The V gene end was trimmed by 8 bases and the J gene end by 5 bases; junction bases not matched to a gene: 11. The CDR3 region has the DNA TGTGCCAGCTCCCCAACCCCGGGACAGGGGAATGAAAAACTGTTTTTT. Its protein product is CASSPTPGQGNEKLFF.

This clonotype was observed many times. V is TRBV4-3 and J is TRBJ2-6; no reliable D call. In germline, CDR1 is LGHNA, CDR2 YSLEER. This CDR3 has 16 residues. Trimming took 0 bases from V and 3 from J, leaving 9 bases between them. CDR3 nucleotide sequence: TGCGCCAGCAGCCAAGATCTAGGGAATGGGGCCAACGTCCTGACTTTC. This codes for CASSQDLGNGANVLTF.

This clonotype was detected ten times or more. The genes are TRBV7-6 and TRBJ1-1; tentative D call: TRBD1 (5 bases). The CDR3 extends over 13 amino acids. Trimming removed 1 base at V and 4 bases at J, with 7 bases between. In germline, CDR1 is SGHVS, CDR2 FNYEAQ. As DNA, the CDR3 is TGTGCCAGCAGCTTAGGAGGGGTCACTGAAGCTTTCTTT. Its protein product is CASSLGGVTEAFF.

This chain links TRBV5-5 with TRBJ2-3; 13 bases match TRBD2. This CDR3 is built from 15 residues. Germline V gene sequence: CDR1 SGHKS, CDR2 YYEKEE (reference sequence). V was pared by 5 bases and J by 4 bases, with 4 bases of the junction left unmatched. CDR3 residues: CASRELAGGPDTQYF. CDR3 bases: TGTGCCAGCAGGGAACTAGCGGGGGGGCCAGATACGCAGTATTTT.

This clonotype was recorded at least ten times. The chain is built from TRBV20-1 and TRBJ1-5; the match to TRBD1 covers 7 bases. The J segment lost 6 bases and the V segment lost 4 bases, leaving 6 bases of the junction unmatched. The length of the CDR3 is 13 residues. Germline V gives CDR1 DFQATT, CDR2 SNEGSKA (reference sequence). CDR3 in amino acids: CSAKTGEAQPQHF. The CDR3 nucleotides read TGCAGTGCTAAAACAGGGGAGGCTCAGCCCCAGCATTTT.

This clonotype was detected many times. This chain links TRBV20-1 with TRBJ1-1, with TRBD1 matching 9 bases. After removal of 6 bases from V and 1 base from J, the junction contained 9 bases not matched to a gene. Germline lookup yields CDR1 DFQATT and CDR2 SNEGSKA (reference sequence). CDR3 size: 15 residues. DNA for the CDR3: TGCAGTGCCCGCCCCGGGACAGGGAGGAACACTGAAGCTTTCTTT. Its translation: CSARPGTGRNTEAFF.

The chain carries TRBV20-1 and TRBJ2-5, with TRBD1 identical over 10 bases. CDR1 DFQATT and CDR2 SNEGSKA come from the germline V gene (reference sequence). CDR3 length: 14 residues. With 3 bases clipped from V and 3 bases from J, the junction kept 4 bases outside the gene matches. This chain's CDR3 is CSASAGTGEETQYF. DNA of the CDR3: TGCAGTGCTAGCGCCGGGACAGGGGAAGAGACCCAGTACTTC.

At least ten counts were recorded for this clonotype. This chain links TRBV20-1 with TRBJ2-1, with TRBD2 matching over 10 bases. The junction had 7 bases not matched to a gene; V was cut back by 3 bases and J by 2 bases. This CDR3 spans 16 amino acids. Germline assignment: CDR1 DFQATT and CDR2 SNEGSKA (reference sequence). The CDR3 loop is CSARANSGRTYNEQFF. In nucleotides, the CDR3 is TGCAGTGCTAGGGCTAATAGCGGGAGGACCTACAATGAGCAGTTCTTC.

The chain links TRBV28 to TRBJ1-5, with D unclear. Germline CDR1 MDHEN, CDR2 SYDVKM. The V end lost 3 bases, the J end lost 6 bases, and 18 bases lay between the germline ends. The length of the CDR3 is 16 residues. The chain's CDR3 is CASSLGGFSFGQPQHF. The CDR3 DNA reads as TGTGCCAGCAGTTTGGGAGGGTTCTCTTTTGGTCAGCCCCAGCATTTT.

The gene calls are TRBV10-3 and TRBJ2-5; TRBD2 aligns across 7 bases. V was clipped by 6 bases and J by 5 bases; unmatched bases: 6. This CDR3 comprises 13 residues. CDR1 and CDR2 (germline): ENHRY, SYGVKD. The CDR3 loop is CAISVTSRETQYF. In nucleotides, the CDR3 is TGTGCCATCAGCGTGACTAGCCGGGAGACCCAGTACTTC.

This clonotype showed up many times. The rearrangement joins TRBV6-5 to TRBJ1-1; D is unclear. The V end lost 2 bases, the J end lost 3 bases, and 7 bases lay between the germline ends. Germline assignment: CDR1 MNHEY and CDR2 SVGAGI. The CDR3 has 13 residues. The CDR3 sequence is CASSYRGYTEAFF. The CDR3 nucleotides are TGTGCCAGCAGTTACCGGGGTTACACTGAAGCTTTCTTT.

The sample holds a few counts of this clonotype. The chain has TRBV12-3 or TRBV12-4 and TRBJ2-7; maybe TRBD2 (5 bases). V was shortened by 5 bases and J by 0 bases, with 23 bases between the two germline ends. CDR3 length equals 18 residues. This CDR3 reads CASSEHTPLAGFSYEQYF. As DNA, the CDR3 is TGTGCCAGCAGTGAACATACACCTCTGGCGGGTTTCTCCTACGAGCAGTACTTC.

This clonotype was recorded at least ten times. J is TRBJ1-1 and V is TRBV19; D gene uncertain. Germline loops: CDR1 LNHDA, CDR2 SQIVND (reference sequence). The ends were cut back, 2 bases at V and 6 bases at J, with 4 bases in the middle. The CDR3 has 11 amino acids. The CDR3 DNA sequence: TGTGCCAGTAGTATAAGAGCTGAAGCTTTCTTT. The encoded protein is CASSIRAEAFF.

The chain uses TRBV7-2 and TRBJ1-1, with 7 positions matching TRBD1. Germline CDR1 and CDR2: SGHTA and FQGNSA. CDR3 length: 16 amino acids. After removal of 4 bases from V and 1 base from J, the junction contained 9 bases not matched to a gene. The CDR3 region is CASSSRPTGQNTEAFF. The DNA of the CDR3 is TGTGCCAGCAGCTCAAGACCGACAGGGCAGAACACTGAAGCTTTCTTT.

This chain connects TRBV28 to TRBJ2-1; D remains ambiguous. The CDR3 runs to 17 residues. Per the germline V gene, CDR1 is MDHEN and CDR2 is SYDVKM. V was trimmed by 2 bases and J by 0 bases, leaving 14 bases between them. The chain's CDR3 is CASSLPLGFRSYNEQFF. CDR3 nucleotide sequence: TGTGCCAGCAGTTTACCCCTAGGGTTCCGCTCCTACAATGAGCAGTTCTTC.

This clonotype has ten or more counts. The DNA for the CDR3 is TGTGCCAGCAGCTCACTAGGACTAGCCCAAGAGACCCAGTACTTC. It encodes CASSSLGLAQETQYF. The V call is TRBV7-6, the J call TRBJ2-5; 8 bases fit TRBD2. With 4 bases clipped from V and 1 base from J, the junction kept 5 bases outside the gene matches. This CDR3 contains 15 residues. Per germline, CDR1 SGHVS and CDR2 FNYEAQ.